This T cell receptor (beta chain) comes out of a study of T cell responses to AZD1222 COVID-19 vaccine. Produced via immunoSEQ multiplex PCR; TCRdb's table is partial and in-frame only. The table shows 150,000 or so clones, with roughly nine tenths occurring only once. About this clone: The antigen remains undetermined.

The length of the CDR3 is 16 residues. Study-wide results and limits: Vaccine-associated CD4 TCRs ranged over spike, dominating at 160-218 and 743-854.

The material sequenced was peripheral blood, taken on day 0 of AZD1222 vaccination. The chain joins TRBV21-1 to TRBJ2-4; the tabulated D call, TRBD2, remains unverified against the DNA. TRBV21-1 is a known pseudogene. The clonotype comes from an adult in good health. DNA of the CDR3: TGTGCCAGCAGCAAAGAGGAGTGGGTCGCCAAAAACATTCAGTACTTC. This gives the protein CASSKEEWVAKNIQYF.